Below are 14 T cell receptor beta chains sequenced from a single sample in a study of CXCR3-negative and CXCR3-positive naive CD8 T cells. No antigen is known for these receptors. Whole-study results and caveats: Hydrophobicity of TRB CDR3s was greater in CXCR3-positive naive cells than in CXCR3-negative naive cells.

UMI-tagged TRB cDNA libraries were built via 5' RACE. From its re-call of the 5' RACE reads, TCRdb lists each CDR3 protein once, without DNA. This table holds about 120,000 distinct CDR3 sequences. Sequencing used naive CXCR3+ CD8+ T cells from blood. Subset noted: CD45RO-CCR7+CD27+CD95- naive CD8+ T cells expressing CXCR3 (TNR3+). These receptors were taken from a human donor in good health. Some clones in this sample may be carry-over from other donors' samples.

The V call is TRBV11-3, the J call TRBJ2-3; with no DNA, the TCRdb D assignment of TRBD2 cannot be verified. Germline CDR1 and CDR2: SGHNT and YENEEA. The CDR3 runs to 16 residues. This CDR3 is CASSGRLAGEPDTQYF.

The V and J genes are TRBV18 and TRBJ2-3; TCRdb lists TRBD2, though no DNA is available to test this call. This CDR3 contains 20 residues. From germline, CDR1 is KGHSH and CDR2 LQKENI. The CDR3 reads CASSPPSVGLVRPSTDTQYF.

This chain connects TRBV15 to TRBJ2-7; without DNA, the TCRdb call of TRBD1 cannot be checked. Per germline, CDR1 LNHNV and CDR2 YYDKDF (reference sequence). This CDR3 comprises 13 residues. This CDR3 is CATSKGRGSEQYF.

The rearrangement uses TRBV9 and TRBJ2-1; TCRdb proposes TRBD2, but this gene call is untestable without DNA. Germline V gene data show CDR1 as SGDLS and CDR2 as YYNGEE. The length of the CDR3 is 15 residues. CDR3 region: CASSVATSGRDQQFF.

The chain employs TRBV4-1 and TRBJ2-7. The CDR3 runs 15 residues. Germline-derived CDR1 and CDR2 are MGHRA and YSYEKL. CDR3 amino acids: CASSLRTESTYEQYF.

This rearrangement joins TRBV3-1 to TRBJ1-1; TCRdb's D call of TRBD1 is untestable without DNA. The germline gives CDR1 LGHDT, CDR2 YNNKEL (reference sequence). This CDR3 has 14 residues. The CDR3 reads CASRPGHLNTEAFF.

CDR3 sequence reads: CASSDSSSRQETQYF. The genes are TRBV12-3 or TRBV12-4 and TRBJ2-5; TCRdb proposes TRBD2, but this gene call is untestable without DNA. CDR3 length equals 15 residues.

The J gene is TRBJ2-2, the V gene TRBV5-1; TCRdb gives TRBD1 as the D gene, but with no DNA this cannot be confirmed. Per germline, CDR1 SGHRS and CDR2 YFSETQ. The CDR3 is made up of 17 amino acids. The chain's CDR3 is CASSLAGGQLNTGELFF.

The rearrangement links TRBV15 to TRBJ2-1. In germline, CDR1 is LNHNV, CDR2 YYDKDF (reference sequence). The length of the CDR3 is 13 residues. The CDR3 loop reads CATSRTEYNEQFF.

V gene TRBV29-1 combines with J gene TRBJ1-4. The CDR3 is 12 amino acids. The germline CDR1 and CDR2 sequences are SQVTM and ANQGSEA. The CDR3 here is CSVFLGEEKLFF.

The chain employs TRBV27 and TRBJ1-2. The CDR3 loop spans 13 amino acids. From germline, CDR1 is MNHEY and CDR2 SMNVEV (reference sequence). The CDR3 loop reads CASSFRGSEGYTF.

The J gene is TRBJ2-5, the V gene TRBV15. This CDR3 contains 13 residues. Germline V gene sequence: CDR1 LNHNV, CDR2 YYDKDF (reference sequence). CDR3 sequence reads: CATSSITVETQYF.

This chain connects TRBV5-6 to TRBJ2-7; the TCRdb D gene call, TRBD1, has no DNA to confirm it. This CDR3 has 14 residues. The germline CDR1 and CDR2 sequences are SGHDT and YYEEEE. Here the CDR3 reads CASSSGTGFSEQYF.

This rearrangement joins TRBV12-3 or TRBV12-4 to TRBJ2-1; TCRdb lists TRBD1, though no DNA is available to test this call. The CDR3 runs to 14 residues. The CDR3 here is CASSVGPTYNEQFF.